This TCR beta chain derives from a study of T cell clones after liver transplantation (dated by TCRdb to between 2018 and 2021). Describing the broader study: ITN030ST, the source of the samples, was a randomized trial that attempted immunosuppression withdrawal within 2 years of liver transplantation. Donor-reactive T cell clones were identified by TCRbeta sequencing after a pre-transplant mixed lymphocyte reaction and then tracked in post-transplant blood. As an antigen-independent comparator for donor-reactive sequences, third party-reactive TCRbeta sequences were also identified from pre-transplant MLRs. Three of the eight recipients were HCV-positive; the others were transplanted for non-autoimmune, non-viral indications. The subjects received no induction therapy and were kept on standard immunosuppression until randomization at 12-24 months post-transplant. Tolerance was defined as complete withdrawal of immunosuppression for at least one year without a rise in liver enzymes beyond twice the upper limit of normal. Blood samples were collected pre-transplant, then pre-randomization ahead of withdrawal, and finally post-randomization once withdrawal had either been completed or failed. The study cohort included 8 liver transplant recipients, of whom 3 were classified as tolerant and 5 as non-tolerant. Overall study outcomes, separate from this receptor: Since no allograft tissue specimens were available, donor-reactive T cells may have migrated into the graft instead of being deleted. A significant post-transplant decrease in circulating donor-reactive CD4 TCRbeta sequences was observed in 5 of 8 subjects, irrespective of tolerance or HCV status. In a couple of subjects, low numbers of available donor cells limited the measurable donor-reactive repertoire. When repertoire turnover was taken into account, detection of donor-reactive sequences was significantly reduced in 7 of 8 subjects for CD4 and in 8 of 8 subjects for CD8. A greater decline was seen for donor-reactive sequences than for third party-reactive sequences, suggesting partial antigen-specific deletion unrelated to withdrawal success. Conclusions were preliminary, limited by small, heterogeneous patient numbers and non-standardized post-transplant time points.

The time point label, read with the paper, signifies: pre-transplant. Thawed unstimulated PBMCs were stained for CD3, CD4 and CD8 and FACS-sorted into CD3+CD4+ and CD3+CD8+ populations. Each of the 8 studied subjects was randomized to immunosuppression withdrawal. The Qiagen DNeasy Blood and Tissue Kit was used for isolation of genomic DNA. As to this clone: Its specific antigen is unknown. No much larger clone is present one base from it, and per-base qualities are unavailable.

Frozen genomic DNA underwent high-throughput TCRbeta CDR3 sequencing by immunoSEQ, including PCR amplification, mapping, bias correction and internal controls. The paper's data handling went like this. Only productive rearrangements were retained, and each unique TCRbeta sequence was defined by its CDR3 nucleotide sequence together with its V and J gene. Donor-reactive sequences required at least 5-fold expansion in CFSE-low cells versus unstimulated pre-transplant cells and at least 0.01% frequency. Minimum frequency thresholds were set for each subject based on the unstimulated sample with the lowest template count, ensuring at least 90% detection power. Jensen-Shannon divergence between the top 1000 TCRbeta sequences post- versus pre-transplant served as the measure of repertoire turnover. Changes in detection of donor-reactive sequences were tested with two-sided Fisher's exact tests. This is the immuneACCESS table as TCRdb keeps it, with only in-frame sequences that have V and J called. A part of the clones is gone; compared with another copy, unresolved V genes explain less than half, and the rest is unexplained. The V and J calls and the clone size are those of that table, but D and trimming were determined from the DNA. This sample gives 45,000 to 60,000 clones in total; roughly 83% of them show up just once. Around 8.7% of the sample goes to the ten largest clones.

The CDR3 goes from the cysteine to the phenylalanine over 13 residues. Only the CDR3 portion is preserved as DNA: 39 bases, with reading frame beginning at the first base. Unmatched junction bases come to 3, with V trimmed by 2 bases and J by 10 bases. As encoded in the germline V gene, CDR1 is SGDLS while CDR2 is YYNGEE. This TCR was sampled from a human donor who received a liver transplant. Sequencing was performed on CD4+ T cells from blood, taken before liver transplant. Recombination linked TRBV9 to TRBJ1-6, with 7 bases aligning to TRBD1. The DNA reads as follows: TGTGCCAGCAGCGTTGACAGGGCGTCACCCCTCCACTTT. Its protein product is CASSVDRASPLHF.